The 13 T cell receptor beta chains listed next were all sequenced from one sample in a study of blood T cell repertoires in COVID-19. TCRdb's copy holds only in-frame clones and misses some; the assay was immunoSEQ multiplex PCR. The table shows hundreds of thousands of clones, with about 88% occurring only once. What was sequenced was PBMCs or T cells enriched from blood (not recorded which). These receptors came from an older woman in a cohort exposed to, infected with or recovered from COVID-19 (not recorded which).

This sequence joins TRBV5-1 and TRBJ2-5, with 12 positions matching TRBD2. Germline lookup yields CDR1 SGHRS and CDR2 YFSETQ. The trim removed 1 base at V and 2 bases at J, leaving 0 bases unmatched. The CDR3 consists of 15 residues. CDR3 DNA sequence: TGCGCCAGCAGCTTGACTAGCGGGGGGCAAGAGACCCAGTACTTC. Amino acid sequence: CASSLTSGGQETQYF.

The chain employs TRBV6-5 and TRBJ2-4; 7 bases map to TRBD2. J gave up 15 bases and V 8 bases, and 13 bases lay outside the gene matches. The CDR3 is 12 residues long. Germline loops: CDR1 MNHEY, CDR2 SVGAGI. The CDR3 region has the DNA TGTGCCAGCTCCCAGGAGCGGGATGGTGCGTACTTC. This codes for CASSQERDGAYF.

The chain links TRBV28 to TRBJ1-2; possibly TRBD1 for D (5 bases). Germline V lookup: CDR1 MDHEN, CDR2 SYDVKM. V shed 5 bases and J shed 4 bases, with 17 bases lying between them. This CDR3 has 15 residues. The CDR3 DNA follows: TGTGCCAGCAGTCCCCTTGAAGGGGCTGGCTATGGCTACACCTTC. Translation gives CASSPLEGAGYGYTF.

The table lists this clone with a few counts. The rearrangement uses TRBV6-4 and TRBJ1-1; 7 bases map to TRBD1. CDR1 is MRHNA, CDR2 SNTAGT, per germline. Germline trimming cut 6 bases from V and 4 bases from J; bases unmatched to any gene: 11. The CDR3 covers 15 residues. The CDR3 bases are TGTGCCAGCAGAGAAACCCCAGGGGGAGGCACTGAAGCTTTCTTT. Its protein product is CASRETPGGGTEAFF.

V gene TRBV5-1 combines with J gene TRBJ2-3; 9 bases fit TRBD2. The CDR3 has 19 amino acids. In germline, CDR1 is SGHRS, CDR2 YFSETQ. The V gene end was trimmed by 0 bases and the J gene end by 3 bases; junction bases not matched to a gene: 14. CDR3 protein: CASSLGALAGVGGTDTQYF. As DNA, the CDR3 is TGCGCCAGCAGCTTGGGGGCGTTAGCGGGAGTTGGAGGGACAGATACGCAGTATTTT.

The gene calls are TRBV13 and TRBJ1-2, with D perhaps matching TRBD1 (5 bases). V shed 4 bases and J shed 3 bases, with 18 bases lying between them. This CDR3 is 16 amino acids long. In germline, CDR1 is PRHDT, CDR2 FYEKMQ (reference sequence). The CDR3 region is CASSSRDRFLDYGYTF. The DNA of the CDR3 is TGTGCCAGCAGCTCCCGAGACAGATTTTTGGACTATGGCTACACCTTC.

The rearrangement uses TRBV28 and TRBJ1-2, with D perhaps matching TRBD1 (6 bases). The CDR3 totals 14 residues. Germline-derived CDR1 and CDR2 are MDHEN and SYDVKM. Trimming took off 5 bases at V and 0 bases at J, with 10 bases between the two ends. For the CDR3, the DNA is TGTGCCAGCAGTCCAGGGGAAACTAACTATGGCTACACCTTC. Encoded protein: CASSPGETNYGYTF.

The rearrangement uses TRBV9 and TRBJ2-3, with TRBD1 matching 7 bases. V lost 4 bases to trimming and J lost 1 base; unmatched junction nucleotides: 9. CDR3 length: 16 amino acids. Germline V gives CDR1 SGDLS, CDR2 YYNGEE. CDR3 residues: CASSPGTVGGTDTQYF. In DNA form, the CDR3 reads TGTGCCAGCAGCCCCGGGACAGTCGGGGGCACAGATACGCAGTATTTT.

V usage is TRBV5-1 and J usage is TRBJ1-6, with unresolved D. Germline CDR1 and CDR2: SGHRS and YFSETQ. This CDR3 has 13 residues. The V and J ends lost 0 bases and 6 bases respectively, with 4 bases between them. The CDR3 DNA sequence: TGCGCCAGCAGCTTGGAGAGTAATTCACCCCTCCACTTT. Its translation: CASSLESNSPLHF.

V usage is TRBV9 and J usage is TRBJ1-1, with D possibly being TRBD1 (5 bases). This CDR3 has 17 amino acids. Deletions cut 2 bases from V and 1 base from J, with 18 bases between. Per germline, CDR1 SGDLS and CDR2 YYNGEE. The CDR3 nucleotides read TGTGCCAGCAGCGTTGAGGCAGGGAAAAGGTCGAACACTGAAGCTTTCTTT. This translates into CASSVEAGKRSNTEAFF. Together with reference TRBV9 and TRBJ1-1, the CDR3 gives the full variable domain: DSGVTQTPKHLITATGQRVTLRCSPRSGDLSVYWYQQSLDQGLQFLIQYYNGEERAKGNILERFSAQQFPDLHSELNLSSLELGDSALYFCASSVEAGKRSNTEAFFGQGTRLTVV.

This clone was recorded only once. This rearrangement joins TRBV7-3 to TRBJ2-1, with D perhaps matching TRBD2 (5 bases). The CDR3 contains 14 residues. V lost 5 bases, J lost 9 bases, and 17 bases lay in between. Germline values: CDR1 SGHTA, CDR2 FQGTGA. CDR3 amino acids: CASSLEPSSGEQFF. The CDR3 bases are TGTGCCAGCAGCCTTGAGCCTAGCTCAGGTGAGCAGTTCTTC.

The chain uses TRBV9 and TRBJ2-1; 13 bases are shared with TRBD2. The CDR3 contains 22 residues. Germline loops: CDR1 SGDLS, CDR2 YYNGEE. The junction had 20 bases not matched to a gene; V was cut back by 0 bases and J by 5 bases. CDR3 DNA sequence: TGTGCCAGCAGCGTAGCGCCCTTCACTAGCGGGAGGGTATTGTCCCGAGACAATGAGCAGTTCTTC. Protein sequence: CASSVAPFTSGRVLSRDNEQFF.

The chain has TRBV6-4 and TRBJ1-3, with D possibly matching TRBD1 (5 bases). V lost 6 bases and J lost 0, with 12 bases in between. The germline CDR1 and CDR2 sequences are MRHNA and SNTAGT. The CDR3 has 15 residues. The CDR3 DNA reads as TGTGCCAGCAGCCCAGGACAATACTCTGGAAACACCATATATTTT. Protein product: CASSPGQYSGNTIYF.